This TCR beta chain originates from a study of lymphopenia after photon versus proton radiotherapy. Study-wide points: Larger post-nadir TCR diversity loss correlated inversely with survival in deceased patients.

Assay: immunoSEQ multiplex PCR; the TCRdb copy retains only in-frame clones and omits some. The sample has roughly 58,000 clones, roughly nine tenths seen once; the top ten hold roughly 12%. Of note for this clone: Its antigen is still unknown.

Sample: peripheral blood, taken from a patient treated with proton-based radiotherapy. This TCR derives from a man older than 75 with esophageal cancer.

Here the CDR3 DNA reads TGTGCCACCAGGGCCGACCAAGAGACCCAGTACTTC. It specifies CATRADQETQYF. The rearrangement uses TRBV6-1 and TRBJ2-5, with D perhaps TRBD1 (5 bases). V lost 10 bases and J lost 0, with 9 bases in between. CDR1 MNHNS and CDR2 SASEGT come from the germline V gene. The length of the CDR3 is 12 residues.